Shown below are 24 T cell receptor beta chains from a single sample sequenced in a study of CD8 T cells in ankylosing spondylitis. MiXCR, run by TCRdb on the 5' RACE reads, gives a single entry per CDR3 protein. This table holds 40,000 or so distinct CDR3 sequences, 8% to 13% found once. The sample consisted of blood, either unsorted or a sorted T cell fraction (not recorded which). The receptors were sampled from a male donor with ankylosing spondylitis or in good health (not recorded which).

The chain is built from TRBV12-3 or TRBV12-4 and TRBJ1-1; D perhaps matches TRBD1 (6 bases). Trimming took 7 bases from V and 0 from J, leaving 15 bases between them. This CDR3 contains 15 residues. This chain's CDR3 is CASTPQDRLNTEAFF. The CDR3, as DNA: TGTGCCAGCACGCCCCAGGACAGATTGAACACTGAAGCTTTCTTT.

The rearrangement uses TRBV20-1 and TRBJ2-5, with TRBD1 identical over 7 bases. CDR1 and CDR2 (germline): DFQATT, SNEGSKA (reference sequence). V shed 3 bases and J 4 bases; nucleotides not matched to a gene: 5. The CDR3 has 13 residues. CDR3 loop: CSASGQDRETQYF. The DNA for the CDR3 is TGCAGTGCTAGTGGACAGGATCGAGAGACCCAGTACTTC.

This clonotype occurred a few times. The rearrangement joins TRBV5-1 to TRBJ1-1, with TRBD1 matching 8 bases. CDR3 length: 15 residues. CDR1 is SGHRS, CDR2 YFSETQ, per germline. The J segment lost 1 base and the V segment lost 4 bases, leaving 6 bases of the junction unmatched. CDR3 sequence: CASSAHRGGNTEAFF. In nucleotides, the CDR3 is TGCGCCAGCAGCGCGCACAGGGGGGGGAACACTGAAGCTTTCTTT.

This clonotype was picked up many times. The rearrangement uses TRBV5-1 and TRBJ2-2; 9 nucleotides line up with TRBD2. This CDR3 comprises 16 residues. The junction had 7 bases not matched to a gene; V was cut back by 1 base and J by 6 bases. CDR1 and CDR2 from the germline V gene are SGHRS and YFSETQ. CDR3 sequence (DNA): TGCGCCAGCAGCTTGTCGGCGGGGGGGCGCTCCGGGGAGCTGTTTTTT. As protein: CASSLSAGGRSGELFF.

This clonotype has ten or more counts. The chain joins TRBV5-1 to TRBJ1-6; the match to TRBD1 covers 9 bases. The CDR3 consists of 14 residues. The junction had 4 bases not matched to a gene; V was cut back by 4 bases and J by 8 bases. CDR1 and CDR2 (germline): SGHRS, YFSETQ. This CDR3 reads CASSLRQGDSPLHF. CDR3 nucleotides: TGCGCCAGCAGCCTTCGACAGGGGGATTCACCCCTCCACTTT.

This chain joins TRBV7-2 and TRBJ1-2; maybe TRBD1 (6 bases). V shed 4 bases and J shed 4 bases, with 10 bases lying between them. Germline loops: CDR1 SGHTA, CDR2 FQGNSA. This CDR3 has 13 amino acids. CDR3 nucleotide sequence: TGTGCCAGCAGCTATACAGGGATCTATGGCTACACCTTC. It yields the protein CASSYTGIYGYTF.

There are many counts of this clonotype. The chain carries TRBV12-3 or TRBV12-4 and TRBJ2-3; D gene ambiguous. Between the trimmed V and J ends, which lost 6 bases and 2 bases, there was a span of 12 bases. There are 14 residues in the CDR3. The CDR3 sequence is CASSPGSSTDTQYF. CDR3 in DNA: TGTGCCAGCAGCCCCGGAAGCTCCACAGATACGCAGTATTTT.

This chain connects TRBV5-1 to TRBJ1-3, with 7 bases that match TRBD1. V lost 6 bases and J lost 3; bases outside the gene matches: 15. CDR1 SGHRS and CDR2 YFSETQ come from the germline V gene. CDR3 length: 17 amino acids. The CDR3 DNA sequence: TGCGCCAGCACCACGAACCTGACAGGGCCTAATGGAAACACCATATATTTT. Translated: CASTTNLTGPNGNTIYF. Looking up the rest from reference TRBV5-1 and TRBJ1-3 gives the full variable domain: KAGVTQTPRYLIKTRGQQVTLSCSPISGHRSVSWYQQTPGQGLQFLFEYFSETQRNKGNFPGRFSGRQFSNSRSEMNVSTLELGDSALYLCASTTNLTGPNGNTIYFGEGSWLTVV.

This clonotype was counted at least ten times. The junction does not match germline at one end; this may be a read error. The chain uses TRBV12-3 or TRBV12-4 and TRBJ2-1, with 13 bases matching TRBD2. This CDR3 comprises 14 residues. The chain's CDR3 is CASSSGLAGALWAF. CDR3 bases: TGTGCCAGCAGTTCTGGACTAGCGGGGGCGTTATGGGCCTTC.

This clonotype was recorded a few times. The chain recombines TRBV7-2 with TRBJ2-3; 8 bases align to TRBD2. V lost 2 bases, J lost 5 bases, and 0 bases stayed unmatched. The germline CDR1 and CDR2 sequences are SGHTA and FQGNSA. The CDR3 is made up of 13 amino acids. The CDR3 loop is CASSLREGDTQYF. For the CDR3, the DNA is TGTGCCAGCAGCTTACGGGAGGGAGATACGCAGTATTTT.

A remark on this clonotype: A single base separates this from a much larger clone, so it may be a read error. The chain has TRBV5-5 and TRBJ2-7, with a possible D match to TRBD2 (6 bases). Looked up from germline, CDR1 is SGHKS and CDR2 is YYEKEE (reference sequence). The CDR3 has 14 amino acids. Trimming pared 4 bases from V and 2 bases from J, leaving 13 bases between. CDR3 residues: CASSPGRGTYEQYF. The CDR3 bases are TGTGCCAGCAGCCCTGGGCGGGGAACCTACGAGCAGTACTTC.

The table lists this clonotype with many counts. The chain carries TRBV10-3 and TRBJ2-7, with 9 bases identical to TRBD2. Germline V CDR1 and CDR2: ENHRY, SYGVKD. J lost 0 bases, V lost 3 bases, and 6 bases had no gene match. CDR3 length equals 16 residues. The CDR3 loop is CAISDPSGVSSYEQYF. CDR3 nucleotide sequence: TGTGCCATCAGTGACCCTAGCGGGGTTTCCTCCTACGAGCAGTACTTC.

In its sample, this clonotype was seen many times. The chain carries TRBV2 and TRBJ2-1, with 7 bases identical to TRBD1. The germline V gene encodes CDR1 SNHLY and CDR2 FYNNEI. The V gene end was trimmed by 6 bases and the J gene end by 4 bases; junction bases not matched to a gene: 9. The CDR3 covers 15 residues. This CDR3 reads CASRTDRVGYNEQFF. CDR3 sequence (DNA): TGTGCCAGCAGGACAGACAGGGTTGGATACAATGAGCAGTTCTTC.

This clonotype has a count of ten or more. The chain uses TRBV29-1 and TRBJ1-2, with 8 bases fitting TRBD1. The CDR3 runs 13 residues. From germline, CDR1 is SQVTM and CDR2 ANQGSEA. V gave up 2 bases and J gave up 4 bases; unmatched junction bases: 3. The CDR3 loop is CSVERGTGYGYTF. The CDR3 DNA sequence: TGCAGCGTTGAACGGGGGACAGGCTATGGCTACACCTTC.

This clonotype was observed many times. The V gene is TRBV4-2, the J gene TRBJ2-3; either TRBD1 or TRBD2 may fit D (6 bases each). Trimming removed 4 bases from V and 2 bases from J, with 13 bases in between. Per the germline V gene, CDR1 is LGHNA and CDR2 is YNFKEQ. The CDR3 is made up of 15 amino acids. This chain's CDR3 is CASSPNPGATDTQYF. The CDR3 DNA sequence: TGTGCCAGCAGCCCCAACCCGGGGGCCACAGATACGCAGTATTTT.

This clonotype showed up just once. The V and J genes are TRBV7-9 and TRBJ2-2, with TRBD1 identical over 9 bases. V gave up 5 bases and J gave up 3 bases; unmatched junction bases: 4. The CDR3 sequence is 15 residues long. Looked up from germline, CDR1 is SEHNR and CDR2 is FQNEAQ (reference sequence). CDR3 region: CASSIGQGYTGELFF. The CDR3 DNA is TGTGCCAGCAGCATCGGACAGGGGTACACCGGGGAGCTGTTTTTT.

The table lists this clonotype with many counts. The chain is built from TRBV27 and TRBJ1-2; 7 nucleotides align to TRBD1. With 5 bases clipped from V and 4 bases from J, the junction kept 10 bases outside the gene matches. Germline assignment: CDR1 MNHEY and CDR2 SMNVEV (reference sequence). The CDR3 has 15 amino acids. CDR3 amino acids: CASSPAGGLPYGYTF. CDR3 nucleotides: TGTGCCAGCAGTCCCGCAGGGGGGCTACCCTATGGCTACACCTTC.

This clonotype has a count of ten or more. The V call is TRBV20-1, the J call TRBJ2-1; the D gene is possibly TRBD1 (5 bases). This CDR3 is 14 amino acids long. The germline V gene encodes CDR1 DFQATT and CDR2 SNEGSKA (reference sequence). The V end lost 5 bases, the J end lost 5 bases, and 16 bases lay between the germline ends. The CDR3 DNA follows: TGCAGTGCTCATATAGCCCTAGGGGACAATGAGCAGTTCTTC. This encodes CSAHIALGDNEQFF.

This clonotype was seen repeatedly, ten times or more. The rearrangement joins TRBV3-1 to TRBJ2-3; D is ambiguous. From germline, CDR1 is LGHDT and CDR2 YNNKEL (reference sequence). Trimming removed 4 bases at V and 3 bases at J, with 11 bases between. The CDR3 has 14 amino acids. Here the CDR3 DNA reads TGTGCCAGCAGCCCCCCCGTAGGTACAGATACGCAGTATTTT. Amino acids: CASSPPVGTDTQYF.

Ten or more counts support this clonotype. This chain uses TRBV5-5 with TRBJ2-5, with D unclear. Germline values: CDR1 SGHKS, CDR2 YYEKEE (reference sequence). V shed 2 bases and J shed 0 bases, with 5 bases lying between them. This CDR3 comprises 13 residues. CDR3 DNA sequence: TGTGCCAGCAGCTTCCTCCACCAAGAGACCCAGTACTTC. Its protein product is CASSFLHQETQYF.

This clonotype was observed at least ten times. The CDR3 DNA is TGCAGCGTCTGGTCGGCCGCTAATGAAAAACTGTTTTTT. It encodes CSVWSAANEKLFF. The chain joins TRBV29-1 to TRBJ1-4; D remains ambiguous. Trimming stripped 6 bases from V and 3 bases from J, with 11 bases between. In germline, CDR1 is SQVTM, CDR2 ANQGSEA. The CDR3 runs to 13 residues.

This clonotype was seen repeatedly, ten times or more. The chain is built from TRBV12-3 or TRBV12-4 and TRBJ1-1, with no clear D. This CDR3 is built from 13 residues. The V and J ends lost 1 base and 5 bases respectively, with 8 bases between them. CDR3 in DNA: TGTGCCAGCAGTTTAGTCCCGGGTACTGAAGCTTTCTTT. As protein: CASSLVPGTEAFF.

This clonotype has at least ten counts. This chain uses TRBV15 with TRBJ1-5, with unresolved D. The CDR3 runs 14 residues. Trimming cost V 4 bases and J 6 bases, with 13 bases left between them. CDR1 and CDR2 (germline): LNHNV, YYDKDF (reference sequence). CDR3 sequence reads: CATSTVIRSQPQHF. The CDR3 coding sequence is TGTGCCACCAGCACAGTCATCCGCAGTCAGCCCCAGCATTTT.

This clonotype was detected ten times or more. The genes are TRBV5-1 and TRBJ1-2, with 7 nucleotides matching TRBD1. The CDR3 length is 14 residues. V lost 3 bases and J lost 4; bases outside the gene matches: 6. The germline CDR1 and CDR2 sequences are SGHRS and YFSETQ. In DNA, the CDR3 is TGCGCCAGCAGCTCGGGACAGCCAGCCTATGGCTACACCTTC. Protein sequence: CASSSGQPAYGYTF. The full variable domain, its missing parts supplied by reference TRBV5-1 and TRBJ1-2, is KAGVTQTPRYLIKTRGQQVTLSCSPISGHRSVSWYQQTPGQGLQFLFEYFSETQRNKGNFPGRFSGRQFSNSRSEMNVSTLELGDSALYLCASSSGQPAYGYTFGSGTRLTVV.